Listed below are T cell receptor beta chains from one sample, sequenced in a study of T-cell reconstitution after alpha-beta-depleted transplantation in children. TCRdb re-called the PCR reads through MiXCR, storing one row per CDR3 protein. The repertoire holds fewer than 550,000 distinct CDR3 sequences, with 9.5% to 12% as singletons. The sample was PBMCs, mostly from graft donor cells, taken 180 days after TCRalphabeta/CD19-depleted stem cell transplant. The receptors were gathered from a female patient aged 2-15 years who had a stem cell transplant for aplastic anemia, so the T cells may come from the graft donor. Each CDR3 is given with its conserved first and last residue. Fields, in order: clone size, V gene, D gene, J gene, CDR3 DNA, CDR3 protein. The D gene is left open where the match is weak. Only some rows state a clone size, as once, few, many or a class for expanded clones.

>-|TRBV20-1|TRBD1|TRBJ2-7
TGCAGTGCTAGAGATCAAGGACAGGACCCTACCTACTACGAGCAGTACTTC
CSARDQGQDPTYYEQYF
>-|TRBV12-3/TRBV12-4|-|TRBJ1-4
TGTGCCAGCAGTCTCCGACCCCCCGGGAGGAAACTGTTTTTT
CASSLRPPGRKLFF
>many|TRBV9|TRBD1|TRBJ2-7
TGTGCCAGCAGCTTCCGGGACAGGGATAACGAGCAGTACTTC
CASSFRDRDNEQYF
>-|TRBV6-1|-|TRBJ2-1
TGTGCCAGCACCCACGGCCCCTTTAGGGGGGGCTCCTACAATGAGCAGTTCTTC
CASTHGPFRGGSYNEQFF
>many|TRBV7-9|TRBD2|TRBJ2-2
TGTGCCAGCAGCTCCACAGGACTAGCGGGAGAGATCGGGGAGCTGTTTTTT
CASSSTGLAGEIGELFF
>few|TRBV10-3|TRBD2|TRBJ2-3
TGTGCCATCAGTGAGTTAACAGCGGGGCTGAACACAGATACGCAGTATTTT
CAISELTAGLNTDTQYF
>-|TRBV27|TRBD2|TRBJ2-1
TGTGCCAGCAGTCTAGGGACTAGCGGAGCCTACAATGAGCAGTTCTTC
CASSLGTSGAYNEQFF
>few|TRBV20-1|-|TRBJ2-6
TGCAGTGCTAGGGAGATCTCTGGGGCCAACGTCCTGACTTTC
CSAREISGANVLTF
>few|TRBV11-2|-|TRBJ2-4
TGTGCCAGCAGCTTAGTAGAGGCCAGACTATTGCTAGCCAAAAACATTCAGTACTTC
CASSLVEARLLLAKNIQYF
>-|TRBV30|-|TRBJ2-1
TGTGCCTGGAGTTATCCGTTCAATGAGCAGTTCTTC
CAWSYPFNEQFF
>few|TRBV28|-|TRBJ2-3
TGTGCCAGCAGTATCGGTTACAGATACGATACGCAGTATTTT
CASSIGYRYDTQYF
>few|TRBV10-3|-|TRBJ2-1
TGTGCCATCAGTGGAACTGTCCACAATGAGCAGTTCTTC
CAISGTVHNEQFF
>many|TRBV7-9|-|TRBJ2-2
TGTGCCAGCAGCGGGGACGATCCCGGGGAGCTGTTTTTT
CASSGDDPGELFF
>-|TRBV21-1|-|TRBJ2-1
TGTGCCAGCAGCAAAAATAAGGGGGCCAGACTAGCGGGAAACAATGAGCAGTTCTTC
CASSKNKGARLAGNNEQFF
>-|TRBV12-3/TRBV12-4|TRBD1|TRBJ1-1
TGTGCCAGCAGGTTAGGGACAGCAGGGAGCACTGAAGCTTTCTTT
CASRLGTAGSTEAFF
>-|TRBV7-2|TRBD1|TRBJ2-5
TGTGCCAGCAGCAGACGACAGGGAAGGGACGAGACCCAGTACTTC
CASSRRQGRDETQYF
>many|TRBV10-3|-|TRBJ2-3
TGTGCCATCAGGAACATCGGTGCCAGCACAGATACGCAGTATTTT
CAIRNIGASTDTQYF
>few|TRBV7-7|TRBD1|TRBJ2-5
TGTGCCAGCAGCTCGGGACAGCCCAACTGGAACCTAGAGACCCAGTACTTC
CASSSGQPNWNLETQYF
>-|TRBV28|TRBD2|TRBJ2-7
TGTGCCAGCAGTTTTTTTAGCGGGAGGGTCCCAACCTACGAGCAGTACTTC
CASSFFSGRVPTYEQYF
>-|TRBV4-3|TRBD1|TRBJ1-1
TGCGCCAGCAGCCAAGTACAGGGGGCTGGGAACACTGAAGCTTTCTTT
CASSQVQGAGNTEAFF
>-|TRBV20-1|-|TRBJ1-4
TGCAGTGCTCCTTGGACAGCCGGAAAACTGTTTTTT
CSAPWTAGKLFF
>few|TRBV4-3|-|TRBJ2-1
TGCGCCAGCAGCCCCCCAGGAGGGCTAACAGAACAGTTCTTC
CASSPPGGLTEQFF
>-|TRBV7-2|-|TRBJ1-2
TGTGCCAGCAGCTTAAGGGGATGGGGACATCCTAACTATGGCTACACCTTC
CASSLRGWGHPNYGYTF
>-|TRBV28|-|TRBJ2-1
TGTGCCAGCAGTTTAGGGGGGATAGTCAGCTCCTACAATGAGCAGTTCTTC
CASSLGGIVSSYNEQFF
>few|TRBV7-6|-|TRBJ2-1
TGTGCCAGCAGCTTACAGGCCTACAATGAGCAGTTCTTC
CASSLQAYNEQFF
>-|TRBV20-1|-|TRBJ2-3
TGCAGTGCTAAAGGGACATACACAGATACGCAGTATTTT
CSAKGTYTDTQYF
>-|TRBV24-1|-|TRBJ2-1
TGTGCCACCAGTGATCGAGTGAGAAGACAGACCAATGAGCAGTTCTTC
CATSDRVRRQTNEQFF
>many|TRBV6-5|-|TRBJ1-2
TGTGCCAGCAGTTCCGATACAGGTTCTTATGGCTACACCTTC
CASSSDTGSYGYTF
>many|TRBV18|TRBD1|TRBJ2-7
TGTGCCAGCTCTCTGGACAGGGGCGAGCAGTACTTC
CASSLDRGEQYF
>-|TRBV7-2|-|TRBJ1-6
TGTGCCAGCAGCCCTACCGGGACAAGGAATTCACCCCTCCACTTT
CASSPTGTRNSPLHF
>many|TRBV20-1|-|TRBJ2-3
TGCAGTGCTAGAGGCAGGGACTTTAGCACAGATACGCAGTATTTT
CSARGRDFSTDTQYF
>many|TRBV27|TRBD2|TRBJ2-7
TGTGCCAGCAGTTTCCGGACTAGCGGGAGGGCCTACGAGCAGTACTTC
CASSFRTSGRAYEQYF
>-|TRBV4-2|TRBD2|TRBJ2-1
TGTGCCAGCAGCAAAGGGAGCGGGAGCTCCTACAATGAGCAGTTCTTC
CASSKGSGSSYNEQFF
>few|TRBV15|TRBD2|TRBJ2-5
TGTGCCACCAGCACGTCGGGAGGGGTGGAGACCCAGTACTTC
CATSTSGGVETQYF
>many|TRBV11-1|TRBD2|TRBJ2-2
TGTGCCAGCAGCTCCCTATTGGAGCGGGAGGGATCCACCGGGGAGCTGTTTTTT
CASSSLLEREGSTGELFF
>-|TRBV6-2/TRBV6-3|-|TRBJ2-7
TGTGCCAGCGCACGAGGAGTGAGCTACGAGCAGTACTTC
CASARGVSYEQYF
>-|TRBV5-1|-|TRBJ2-3
TGCGCCAGCAGAAGGGGAGGACCAGATACGCAGTATTTT
CASRRGGPDTQYF
>many|TRBV29-1|TRBD1|TRBJ1-2
TGCAGCGTTGGCCGGGACAGGGGGTTAAAGTATGGCTACACCTTC
CSVGRDRGLKYGYTF
>-|TRBV20-1|-|TRBJ1-2
TGCAGTGCTAGTGGACACGTTAAACGCTACACCTTC
CSASGHVKRYTF
>once|TRBV7-2|TRBD2|TRBJ2-6
TGTGCCAGCAGCTGGGGGGGGGTTGGGGCCAACGTCCTGACTTTC
CASSWGGVGANVLTF
>few|TRBV6-1|-|TRBJ2-1
TGTGCCACCCAAGGGGGGGGGAGCTCCTACAATGAGCAGTTCTTC
CATQGGGSSYNEQFF
>many|TRBV6-5|-|TRBJ1-2
TGTGCCAGCAGTCTAGGGAGAGATGGCTACACCTTC
CASSLGRDGYTF
>many|TRBV5-4|-|TRBJ2-3
TGTGCCAGCAGCTTGGACAACACAGATACGCAGTATTTT
CASSLDNTDTQYF
>-|TRBV19|TRBD1|TRBJ2-1
TGTGCCAGTAGTATAGATGGCAGGGGGCTCTACAATGAGCAGTTCTTC
CASSIDGRGLYNEQFF
>many|TRBV7-2|-|TRBJ2-1
TGTGCCAGCAGCTGGAGAAATGAGCAGTTCTTC
CASSWRNEQFF
>few|TRBV5-1|TRBD1|TRBJ1-1
TGCGCCAGCAGCTTGGGGGCGGGACAGGAGTGGACTTTCTTT
CASSLGAGQEWTFF
>-|TRBV15|TRBD1|TRBJ2-1
TGTGCCACCAGTCTGTGGACAGGAGGCTCCTACAATGAGCAGTTCTTC
CATSLWTGGSYNEQFF
>few|TRBV7-6|-|TRBJ2-5
TGTGCCAGCAGCTCCGCGAGACTCCAAGAGACCCAGTACTTC
CASSSARLQETQYF
>-|TRBV2|-|TRBJ2-7
TGTGCCAGCATCGAGCAGGGACGCTCCTACGAGCAGTACTTC
CASIEQGRSYEQYF
>-|TRBV7-9|-|TRBJ1-1
TGTGCCAGCAGCCCCCAGGGAGAGAACACTGAAGCTTTCTTT
CASSPQGENTEAFF
>-|TRBV28|-|TRBJ1-2
TGTGCCAGCAGTTTTGGGGGATTGCACTATGGCTACACCTTC
CASSFGGLHYGYTF
>few|TRBV9|-|TRBJ2-5
TGTGCCAGCAGCGTAGGGACAGCCATCGGAGAGACCCAGTACTTC
CASSVGTAIGETQYF
>-|TRBV24-1|-|TRBJ2-2
TGTGCCACCAGTGCCGAGAGGTGGGAGAACACCGGGGAGCTGTTTTTT
CATSAERWENTGELFF
>few|TRBV6-2/TRBV6-3|TRBD1|TRBJ2-4
TGTGCCAGCCAGACCGCCCGGGACAGGGGGCCGGCCCGGTACTTC
CASQTARDRGPARYF